This T cell receptor beta chain comes out of a study of cytomegalovirus exposure and HLA in healthy donors. The ends lost 4 bases at V and 3 bases at J; junction bases unmatched: 9. CDR1 LNHDA and CDR2 SQIVND come from the germline V gene (reference sequence). The CDR3 spans 16 residues. The PCR ran on 60 Vbeta and 13 Jbeta primers. Generated by immunoSEQ multiplex PCR, the TCRdb table keeps only in-frame clones and is missing some. The data show approximately 150,000 clones, about four fifths seen once. The material sequenced was PBMCs. This sequence joins TRBV19 and TRBJ2-5; 9 bases line up with TRBD1. This sequence was found in a man between 45 and 60 years old in good health and CMV-seropositive. The CDR3 DNA is TGTGCCAGTAGTAACCTTCCCGGGACAGGGAAAGAGACCCAGTACTTC. It translates to CASSNLPGTGKETQYF.